The T cell receptor beta chain described here comes from a study of OX40 agonist ivuxolimab in advanced cancers. Across the study: An anti-OX40 (CD134) antibody with agonistic activity, ivuxolimab, was administered to patients.

Clones were read by immunoSEQ multiplex PCR, and TCRdb kept only the in-frame ones, dropping some. Seen here are roughly 60,000 clones, more than 75% observed once, and the top ten hold about 1.1%. Germline loops: CDR1 DFQATT, CDR2 SNEGSKA (reference sequence). V was cut by 3 bases and J by 5 bases, with 7 bases left in between. The CDR3 runs 11 residues. This specimen was CD4+ or CD8+ T cells sorted from blood, taken in a trial of the OX40 agonist ivuxolimab. The clonotype originates from an adult with an advanced solid tumor such as melanoma, head and neck, liver or kidney cancer. This chain links TRBV20-1 with TRBJ1-2, with TRBD1 as a possible D gene (6 bases). CDR3 amino acids: CSARDRYGYTF. The DNA of the CDR3 is TGCAGTGCTAGGGACAGATATGGCTACACCTTC.